This is a list of T cell receptor beta chains from one sample in a study of cytomegalovirus exposure and HLA in healthy donors. Assay used: immunoSEQ multiplex PCR; TCRdb lists only in-frame clones, some missing. The sample holds 120,000 to 150,000 clones, approximately 91% seen once. Sequences were obtained from PBMCs. The origin of the receptors is a woman younger than 35 in good health and CMV-seropositive. Both conserved end residues are part of each CDR3. Each record gives: V gene, clone size, D gene, J gene, CDR3 protein, CDR3 DNA. D genes are given only for firm matches. A clone size is listed for some rows: how often the clone was seen (once, few, many), or a class if it is expanded.

v_call: TRBV30; clone_size: .; d_call: .; j_call: TRBJ2-3; cdr3_aa: CAGTDLHTDTQYF; cdr3_nt: TGTGCCGGAACGGACTTACACACAGATACGCAGTATTTT
v_call: TRBV9; clone_size: .; d_call: .; j_call: TRBJ1-2; cdr3_aa: CASSPNVGPANYGYTF; cdr3_nt: TGTGCCAGCAGCCCTAATGTGGGGCCAGCTAACTATGGCTACACCTTC
v_call: TRBV19; clone_size: .; d_call: TRBD2; j_call: TRBJ2-5; cdr3_aa: CASSVTGTSGTRYQETQYF; cdr3_nt: TGTGCCAGTAGTGTCACCGGGACTAGCGGGACCAGGTACCAAGAGACCCAGTACTTC
v_call: TRBV19; clone_size: .; d_call: .; j_call: TRBJ2-2; cdr3_aa: CASSMRTLTSGELFF; cdr3_nt: TGTGCCAGTAGTATGAGGACTCTTACTTCCGGGGAGCTGTTTTTT
v_call: TRBV9; clone_size: .; d_call: TRBD1; j_call: TRBJ2-7; cdr3_aa: CASSAGQGDEQYF; cdr3_nt: TGTGCCAGCAGCGCGGGACAGGGCGACGAGCAGTACTTC
v_call: TRBV6-1; clone_size: .; d_call: TRBD2; j_call: TRBJ2-7; cdr3_aa: CASRGGSGRTYEQYF; cdr3_nt: TGTGCCAGCCGGGGGGGTAGCGGGAGGACCTACGAGCAGTACTTC
v_call: TRBV28; clone_size: few; d_call: .; j_call: TRBJ1-2; cdr3_aa: CASGPTGYTF; cdr3_nt: TGTGCCTCCGGTCCTACGGGCTACACCTTC
v_call: TRBV11-2; clone_size: .; d_call: TRBD2; j_call: TRBJ2-3; cdr3_aa: CASSLERFGGRSTDTQYF; cdr3_nt: TGTGCCAGCAGCTTAGAGCGGTTTGGCGGGAGGTCCACAGATACGCAGTATTTT
v_call: TRBV6-5; clone_size: .; d_call: .; j_call: TRBJ1-2; cdr3_aa: CASSPLLSNYGYTF; cdr3_nt: TGTGCCAGCAGTCCTCTCCTTAGTAACTATGGCTACACCTTC
v_call: TRBV5-6; clone_size: .; d_call: .; j_call: TRBJ1-1; cdr3_aa: CASSTRELMNTEAFF; cdr3_nt: TGTGCCAGCAGCACCCGGGAACTAATGAACACTGAAGCTTTCTTT
v_call: TRBV7-3; clone_size: .; d_call: .; j_call: TRBJ2-7; cdr3_aa: CASSLTGVGEQYF; cdr3_nt: TGTGCCAGCAGCTTAACCGGGGTGGGGGAGCAGTACTTC
v_call: TRBV5-1; clone_size: .; d_call: TRBD1; j_call: TRBJ2-7; cdr3_aa: CASSLGGTGGHEQYF; cdr3_nt: TGCGCCAGCAGCTTGGGTGGGACAGGGGGCCACGAGCAGTACTTC
v_call: TRBV29-1; clone_size: once; d_call: .; j_call: TRBJ1-3; cdr3_aa: CSVGGSNTIYF; cdr3_nt: TGCAGCGTTGGGGGCAGCAACACCATATATTTT
v_call: TRBV7-9; clone_size: .; d_call: .; j_call: TRBJ2-7; cdr3_aa: CASSLAGLVKEQYF; cdr3_nt: TGTGCCAGCAGCTTAGCGGGACTCGTGAAGGAGCAGTACTTC
v_call: TRBV6-6; clone_size: .; d_call: .; j_call: TRBJ1-4; cdr3_aa: CASTYLRGEEKLFF; cdr3_nt: TGTGCCAGCACCTATCTCAGGGGCGAAGAAAAACTGTTTTTT
v_call: TRBV5-6; clone_size: once; d_call: .; j_call: TRBJ2-4; cdr3_aa: CASSLMRVLAKNIQYF; cdr3_nt: TGTGCCAGCAGCTTGATGAGGGTGTTAGCCAAAAACATTCAGTACTTC
v_call: TRBV7-9; clone_size: .; d_call: .; j_call: TRBJ2-5; cdr3_aa: CASSTQVGYAVQETQYF; cdr3_nt: TGTGCCAGCAGCACTCAGGTCGGATATGCAGTACAAGAGACCCAGTACTTC
v_call: TRBV6-1; clone_size: .; d_call: .; j_call: TRBJ2-7; cdr3_aa: CASSDGVVTEQYF; cdr3_nt: TGTGCCAGCAGTGACGGGGTTGTAACCGAGCAGTACTTC
v_call: TRBV25-1; clone_size: .; d_call: .; j_call: TRBJ2-1; cdr3_aa: CASSPRAPGNEQFF; cdr3_nt: TGTGCCAGCAGTCCCAGGGCCCCGGGCAATGAGCAGTTCTTC
v_call: TRBV5-4; clone_size: once; d_call: TRBD2; j_call: TRBJ2-1; cdr3_aa: CASSWGVGLAGEGEQFF; cdr3_nt: TGTGCCAGCAGCTGGGGAGTGGGACTAGCGGGAGAAGGGGAGCAGTTCTTC
v_call: TRBV4-2; clone_size: .; d_call: .; j_call: TRBJ2-7; cdr3_aa: CASSQDRESYEQYF; cdr3_nt: TGTGCCAGCAGCCAAGATCGGGAGAGTTACGAGCAGTACTTC
v_call: TRBV10-1; clone_size: .; d_call: .; j_call: TRBJ2-7; cdr3_aa: CASSEGGATYEQYF; cdr3_nt: TGCGCCAGCAGTGAGGGGGGGGCTACCTACGAGCAGTACTTC
v_call: TRBV5-4; clone_size: .; d_call: .; j_call: TRBJ2-1; cdr3_aa: CASSRAGTAYNEQFF; cdr3_nt: TGTGCCAGCAGCCGGGCGGGGACAGCTTACAATGAGCAGTTCTTC
v_call: TRBV29-1; clone_size: .; d_call: .; j_call: TRBJ1-2; cdr3_aa: CSAMRNGYTF; cdr3_nt: TGCAGCGCGATGAGAAATGGCTACACCTTC
v_call: TRBV6-1; clone_size: many; d_call: .; j_call: TRBJ2-2; cdr3_aa: CASSEKAGEGTGELFF; cdr3_nt: TGTGCCAGCAGTGAAAAGGCAGGTGAGGGCACCGGGGAGCTGTTTTTT
v_call: TRBV19; clone_size: .; d_call: TRBD2; j_call: TRBJ2-1; cdr3_aa: CASSGVTSGDNEQFF; cdr3_nt: TGTGCCAGTAGTGGGGTGACTAGCGGGGACAATGAGCAGTTCTTC
v_call: TRBV27; clone_size: .; d_call: TRBD1; j_call: TRBJ2-7; cdr3_aa: CASAPGGTFYEQYF; cdr3_nt: TGTGCCAGCGCACCAGGGGGAACATTCTACGAGCAGTACTTC
v_call: TRBV18; clone_size: .; d_call: .; j_call: TRBJ1-2; cdr3_aa: CASSPQGGLNGYTF; cdr3_nt: TGTGCCAGCTCACCACAGGGGGGGCTGAATGGCTACACCTTC
v_call: TRBV5-6; clone_size: once; d_call: .; j_call: TRBJ2-7; cdr3_aa: CASSSGTSHYEQYF; cdr3_nt: TGTGCCAGCAGCTCTGGGACATCCCACTACGAGCAGTACTTC
v_call: TRBV6-5; clone_size: .; d_call: TRBD2; j_call: TRBJ2-7; cdr3_aa: CASRGLVGTYEQYF; cdr3_nt: TGTGCCAGCAGGGGACTAGTCGGAACCTACGAGCAGTACTTC
v_call: TRBV4-1; clone_size: .; d_call: .; j_call: TRBJ1-1; cdr3_aa: CASSQGDMGQAEAFF; cdr3_nt: TGCGCCAGCAGCCAAGGGGACATGGGCCAAGCTGAAGCTTTCTTT
v_call: TRBV6-6; clone_size: .; d_call: .; j_call: TRBJ2-1; cdr3_aa: CASKPGGSNLLAQFF; cdr3_nt: TGTGCCAGCAAACCCGGGGGTAGCAACCTACTGGCGCAGTTCTTC
v_call: TRBV9; clone_size: once; d_call: TRBD2; j_call: TRBJ2-7; cdr3_aa: CASSVEAGRAYEQYF; cdr3_nt: TGTGCCAGCAGCGTAGAGGCCGGGAGGGCCTACGAGCAGTACTTC
v_call: TRBV9; clone_size: .; d_call: TRBD2; j_call: TRBJ2-2; cdr3_aa: CASGTGGYYIGELFF; cdr3_nt: TGTGCCAGCGGGACGGGAGGGTATTATATCGGGGAGCTGTTTTTT